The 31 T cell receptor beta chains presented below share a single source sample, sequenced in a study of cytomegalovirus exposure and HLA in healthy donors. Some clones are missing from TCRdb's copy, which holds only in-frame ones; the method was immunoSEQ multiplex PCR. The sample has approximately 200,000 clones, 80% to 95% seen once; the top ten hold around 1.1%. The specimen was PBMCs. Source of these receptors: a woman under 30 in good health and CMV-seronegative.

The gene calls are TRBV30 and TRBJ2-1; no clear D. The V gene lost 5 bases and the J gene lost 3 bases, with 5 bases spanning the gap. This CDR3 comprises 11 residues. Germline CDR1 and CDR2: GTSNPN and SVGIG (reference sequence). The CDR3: CAWRVYNEQFF. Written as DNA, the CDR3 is TGTGCCTGGCGGGTCTACAATGAGCAGTTCTTC.

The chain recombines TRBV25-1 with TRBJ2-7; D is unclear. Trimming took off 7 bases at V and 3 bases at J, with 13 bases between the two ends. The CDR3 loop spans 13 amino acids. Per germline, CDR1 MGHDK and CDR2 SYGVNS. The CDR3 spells CASMPSGIYEQYF. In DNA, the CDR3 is TGTGCCAGCATGCCGTCAGGTATCTACGAGCAGTACTTC.

The CDR3 region is CASSGQPAYEQYF. In nucleotides, the CDR3 is TGTGCCAGCAGTGGACAGCCCGCCTACGAGCAGTACTTC. The chain links TRBV2 to TRBJ2-7, with D perhaps matching TRBD1 (5 bases). The germline CDR1 and CDR2 sequences are SNHLY and FYNNEI. Trimming took off 4 bases at V and 2 bases at J, with 9 bases between the two ends. This CDR3 is 13 amino acids long.

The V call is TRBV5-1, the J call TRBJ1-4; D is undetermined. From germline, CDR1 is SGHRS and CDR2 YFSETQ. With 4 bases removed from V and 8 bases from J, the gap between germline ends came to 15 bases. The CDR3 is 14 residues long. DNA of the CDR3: TGCGCCAGCAGCCCATATCCTGGGAGGGAAAAACTGTTTTTT. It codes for CASSPYPGREKLFF.

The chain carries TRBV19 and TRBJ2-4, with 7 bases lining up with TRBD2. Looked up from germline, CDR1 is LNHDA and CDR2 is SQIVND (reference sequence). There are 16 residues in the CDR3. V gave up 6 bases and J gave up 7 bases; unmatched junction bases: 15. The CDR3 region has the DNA TGTGCCAGTAGAAGACGGGCGGGGGACTCCCACAACATTCAGTACTTC. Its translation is CASRRRAGDSHNIQYF.

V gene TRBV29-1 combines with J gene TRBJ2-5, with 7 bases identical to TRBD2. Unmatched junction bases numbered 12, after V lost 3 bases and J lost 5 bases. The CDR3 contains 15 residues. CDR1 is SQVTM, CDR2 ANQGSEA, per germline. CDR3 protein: CSVDAPGLPTETQYF. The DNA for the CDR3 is TGCAGCGTTGACGCGCCGGGACTACCCACGGAGACCCAGTACTTC.

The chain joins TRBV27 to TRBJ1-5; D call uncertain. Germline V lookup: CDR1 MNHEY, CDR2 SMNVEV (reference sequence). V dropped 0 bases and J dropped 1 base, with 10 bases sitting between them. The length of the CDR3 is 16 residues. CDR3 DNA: TGTGCCAGCAGTTTATCGGTAGACACAAGCAATCAGCCCCAGCATTTT. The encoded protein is CASSLSVDTSNQPQHF.

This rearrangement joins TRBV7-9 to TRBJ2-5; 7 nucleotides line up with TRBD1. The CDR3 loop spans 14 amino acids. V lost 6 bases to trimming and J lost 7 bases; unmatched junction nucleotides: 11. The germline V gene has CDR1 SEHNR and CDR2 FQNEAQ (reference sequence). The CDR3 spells CASRQGPSVWTQYF. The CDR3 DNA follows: TGTGCCAGCAGACAGGGGCCGTCCGTGTGGACCCAGTACTTC.

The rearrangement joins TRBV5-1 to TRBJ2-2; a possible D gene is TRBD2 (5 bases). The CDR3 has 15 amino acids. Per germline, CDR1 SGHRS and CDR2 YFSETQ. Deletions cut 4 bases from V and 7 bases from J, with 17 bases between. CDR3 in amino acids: CASSGPSPRGGELFF. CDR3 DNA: TGCGCCAGCAGCGGCCCTAGCCCCCGGGGCGGGGAGCTGTTTTTT.

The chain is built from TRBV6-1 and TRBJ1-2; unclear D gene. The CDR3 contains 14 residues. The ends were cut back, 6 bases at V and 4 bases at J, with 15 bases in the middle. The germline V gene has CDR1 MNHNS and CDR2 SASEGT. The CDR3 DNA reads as TGTGCCAGCAGCCCCGCGGGAAGCAGCTATGGCTACACCTTC. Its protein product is CASSPAGSSYGYTF.

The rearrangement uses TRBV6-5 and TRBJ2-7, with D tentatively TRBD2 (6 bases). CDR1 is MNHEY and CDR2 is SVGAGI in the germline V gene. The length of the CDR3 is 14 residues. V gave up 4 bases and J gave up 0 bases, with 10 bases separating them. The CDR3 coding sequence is TGTGCCAGCAGTTCCCCCGGGGGCTCCTACGAGCAGTACTTC. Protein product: CASSSPGGSYEQYF.

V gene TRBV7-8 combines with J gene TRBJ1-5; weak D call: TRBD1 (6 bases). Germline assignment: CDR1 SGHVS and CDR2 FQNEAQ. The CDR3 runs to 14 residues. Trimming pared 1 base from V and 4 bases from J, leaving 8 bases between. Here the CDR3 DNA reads TGTGCCAGCAGCTTAGACAGGGATAATCAGCCCCAGCATTTT. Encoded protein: CASSLDRDNQPQHF.

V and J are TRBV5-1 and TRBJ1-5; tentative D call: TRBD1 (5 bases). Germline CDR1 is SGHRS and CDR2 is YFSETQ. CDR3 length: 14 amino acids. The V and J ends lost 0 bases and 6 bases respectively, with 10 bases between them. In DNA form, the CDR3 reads TGCGCCAGCAGCTTGGACCAGGGAGGTCAGCCCCAGCATTTT. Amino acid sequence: CASSLDQGGQPQHF.

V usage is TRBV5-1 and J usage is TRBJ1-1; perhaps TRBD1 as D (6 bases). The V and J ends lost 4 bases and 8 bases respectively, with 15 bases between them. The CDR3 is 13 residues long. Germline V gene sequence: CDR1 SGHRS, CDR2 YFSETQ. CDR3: CASSLQGFVEAFF. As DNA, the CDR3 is TGCGCCAGCAGCCTACAGGGTTTCGTGGAAGCTTTCTTT.

This chain's CDR3 is CASSLQREYYEQYF. For the CDR3, the DNA is TGTGCCAGCAGCTTACAGCGGGAGTACTACGAGCAGTACTTC. V is TRBV7-9 and J is TRBJ2-7; 8 bases agree with TRBD2. The CDR3 extends over 14 amino acids. Unmatched junction bases numbered 3, after V lost 2 bases and J lost 3 bases. The germline gives CDR1 SEHNR, CDR2 FQNEAQ (reference sequence).

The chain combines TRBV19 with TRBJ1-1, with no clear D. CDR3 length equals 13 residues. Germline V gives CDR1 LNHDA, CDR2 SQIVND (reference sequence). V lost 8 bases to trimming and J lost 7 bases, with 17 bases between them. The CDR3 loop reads CASANLDSLEAFF. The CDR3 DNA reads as TGTGCCAGTGCTAATTTGGACTCCCTTGAAGCTTTCTTT.

The CDR3 loop is CASTPSGQGTDTQYF. The CDR3 DNA follows: TGTGCCAGCACCCCTTCGGGACAGGGCACAGATACGCAGTATTTT. This chain joins TRBV28 and TRBJ2-3, with 8 positions matching TRBD1. The ends lost 7 bases at V and 1 base at J; junction bases unmatched: 7. The germline V gene encodes CDR1 MDHEN and CDR2 SYDVKM. This CDR3 is 15 amino acids long.

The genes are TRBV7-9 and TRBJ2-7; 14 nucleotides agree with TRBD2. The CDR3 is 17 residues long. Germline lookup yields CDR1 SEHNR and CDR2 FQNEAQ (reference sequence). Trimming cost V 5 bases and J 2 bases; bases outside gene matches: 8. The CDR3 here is CASSLGLAGGLAYEQYF. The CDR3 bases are TGTGCCAGCAGCCTCGGACTAGCGGGAGGCCTGGCCTACGAGCAGTACTTC.

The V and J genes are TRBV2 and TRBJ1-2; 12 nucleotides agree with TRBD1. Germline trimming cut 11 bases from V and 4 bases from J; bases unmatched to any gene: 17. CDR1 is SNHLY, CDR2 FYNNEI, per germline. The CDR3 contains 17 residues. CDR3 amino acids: CAGSRDRGLGQLYGYTF. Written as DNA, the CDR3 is TGTGCCGGGTCCCGGGACAGGGGGCTGGGCCAGCTCTATGGCTACACCTTC.

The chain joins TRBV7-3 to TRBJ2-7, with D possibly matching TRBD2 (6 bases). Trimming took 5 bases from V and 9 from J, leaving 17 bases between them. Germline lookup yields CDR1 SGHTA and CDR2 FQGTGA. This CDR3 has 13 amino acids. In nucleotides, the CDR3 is TGTGCCAGCAGCGAAATCGGGGGTAAACGGCAGTACTTC. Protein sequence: CASSEIGGKRQYF.

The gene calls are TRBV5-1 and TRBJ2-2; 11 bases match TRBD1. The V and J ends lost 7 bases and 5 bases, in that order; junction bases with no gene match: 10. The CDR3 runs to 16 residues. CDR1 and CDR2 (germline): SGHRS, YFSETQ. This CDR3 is CASRETGTGGTGELFF. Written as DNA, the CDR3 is TGCGCCAGCCGCGAGACCGGGACAGGGGGTACCGGGGAGCTGTTTTTT.

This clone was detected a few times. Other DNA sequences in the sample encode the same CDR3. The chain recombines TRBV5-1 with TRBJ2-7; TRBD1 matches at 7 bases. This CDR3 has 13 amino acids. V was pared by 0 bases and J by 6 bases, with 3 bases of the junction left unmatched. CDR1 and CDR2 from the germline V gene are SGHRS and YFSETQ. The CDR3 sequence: CASSLASGGEQYF. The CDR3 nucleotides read TGCGCCAGCAGCTTGGCCTCAGGGGGCGAGCAGTACTTC. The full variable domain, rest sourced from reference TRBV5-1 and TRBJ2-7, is KAGVTQTPRYLIKTRGQQVTLSCSPISGHRSVSWYQQTPGQGLQFLFEYFSETQRNKGNFPGRFSGRQFSNSRSEMNVSTLELGDSALYLCASSLASGGEQYFGPGTRLTVT.

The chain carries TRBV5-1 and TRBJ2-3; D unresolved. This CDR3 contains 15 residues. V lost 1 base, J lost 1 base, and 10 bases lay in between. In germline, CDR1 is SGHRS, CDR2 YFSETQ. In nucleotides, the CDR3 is TGCGCCAGCAGCTTGCGTTCTATGGGCACAGATACGCAGTATTTT. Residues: CASSLRSMGTDTQYF.

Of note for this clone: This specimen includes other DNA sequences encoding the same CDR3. Here the CDR3 DNA reads TGTGCCAGCAGCCTAACCGGGACATCCTACGAGCAGTACTTC. As protein: CASSLTGTSYEQYF. This rearrangement joins TRBV11-2 to TRBJ2-7, with D perhaps TRBD1 (6 bases). The CDR3 covers 14 residues. Trimming shortened V by 5 bases and J by 1 base, and 12 bases separated the two germline ends. Germline CDR1 SGHAT, CDR2 FQNNGV.

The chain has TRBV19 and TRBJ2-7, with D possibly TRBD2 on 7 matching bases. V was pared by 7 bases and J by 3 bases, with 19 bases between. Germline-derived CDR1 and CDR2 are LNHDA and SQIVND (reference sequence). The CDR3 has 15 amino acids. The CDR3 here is CASNRGAGLDYEQYF. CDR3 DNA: TGTGCCAGTAATCGGGGGGCAGGCCTAGACTACGAGCAGTACTTC.

The CDR3 sequence is CSVEDEVKGVKSSNQPQHF. The DNA of the CDR3 is TGCAGCGTTGAAGATGAAGTCAAGGGGGTCAAATCTAGCAATCAGCCCCAGCATTTT. The V and J genes are TRBV29-1 and TRBJ1-5; D might be TRBD1 (6 bases). V was shortened by 0 bases and J by 0 bases, with 21 bases between the two germline ends. The CDR3 spans 19 residues. CDR1 SQVTM and CDR2 ANQGSEA come from the germline V gene.

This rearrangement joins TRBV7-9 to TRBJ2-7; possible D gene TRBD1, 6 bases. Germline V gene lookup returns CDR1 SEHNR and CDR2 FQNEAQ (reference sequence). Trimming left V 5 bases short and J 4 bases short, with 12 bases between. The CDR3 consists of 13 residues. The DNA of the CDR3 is TGTGCCAGCAGCGAAGGGACATCGTACGAGCAGTACTTC. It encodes CASSEGTSYEQYF.

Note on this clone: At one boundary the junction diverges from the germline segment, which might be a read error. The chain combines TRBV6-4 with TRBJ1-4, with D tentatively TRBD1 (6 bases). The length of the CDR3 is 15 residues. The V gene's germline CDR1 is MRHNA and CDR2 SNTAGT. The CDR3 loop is CASSHSGGGPEKLFF. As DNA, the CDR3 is TGTGCCAGCAGTCACTCGGGAGGGGGGCCTGAAAAACTGTTTTTT.

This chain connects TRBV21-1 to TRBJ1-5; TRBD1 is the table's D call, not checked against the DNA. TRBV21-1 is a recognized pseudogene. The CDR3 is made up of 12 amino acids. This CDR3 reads CASRGSGEPQHF. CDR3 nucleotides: TGTGCCAGCCGAGGGTCAGGGGAGCCCCAGCATTTT.

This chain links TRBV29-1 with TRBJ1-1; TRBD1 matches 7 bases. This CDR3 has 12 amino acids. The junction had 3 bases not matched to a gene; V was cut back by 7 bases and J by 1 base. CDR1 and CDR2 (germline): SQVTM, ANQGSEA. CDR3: CSAGQENTEAFF. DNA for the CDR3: TGCAGCGCCGGACAGGAGAACACTGAAGCTTTCTTT.

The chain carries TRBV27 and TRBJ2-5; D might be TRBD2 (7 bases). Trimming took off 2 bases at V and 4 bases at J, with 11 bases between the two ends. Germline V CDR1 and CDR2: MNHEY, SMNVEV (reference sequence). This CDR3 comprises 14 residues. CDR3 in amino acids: CASSLAGEGETQYF. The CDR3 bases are TGTGCCAGCAGTTTAGCAGGGGAGGGAGAGACCCAGTACTTC.